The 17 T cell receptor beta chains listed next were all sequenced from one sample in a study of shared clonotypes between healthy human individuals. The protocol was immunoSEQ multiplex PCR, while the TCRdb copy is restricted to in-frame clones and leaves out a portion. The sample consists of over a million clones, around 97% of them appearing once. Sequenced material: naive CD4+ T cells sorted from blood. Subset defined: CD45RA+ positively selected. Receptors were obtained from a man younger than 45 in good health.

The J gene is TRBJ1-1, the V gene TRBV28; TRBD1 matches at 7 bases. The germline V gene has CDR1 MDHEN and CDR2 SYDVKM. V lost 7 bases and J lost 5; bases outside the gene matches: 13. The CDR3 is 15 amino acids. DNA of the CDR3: TGTGCCAGCACCTCTCTGCCAGGGGGAGATACTGAAGCTTTCTTT. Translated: CASTSLPGGDTEAFF. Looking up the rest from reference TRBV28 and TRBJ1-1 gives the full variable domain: DVKVTQSSRYLVKRTGEKVFLECVQDMDHENMFWYRQDPGLGLRLIYFSYDVKMKEKGDIPEGYSVSREKKERFSLILESASTNQTSMYLCASTSLPGGDTEAFFGQGTRLTVV.

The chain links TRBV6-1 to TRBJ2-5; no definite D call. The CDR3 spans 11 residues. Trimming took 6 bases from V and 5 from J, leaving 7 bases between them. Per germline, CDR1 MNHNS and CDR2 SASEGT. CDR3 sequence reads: CASSRLETQYF. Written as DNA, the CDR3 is TGTGCCAGCAGCAGATTGGAGACCCAGTACTTC.

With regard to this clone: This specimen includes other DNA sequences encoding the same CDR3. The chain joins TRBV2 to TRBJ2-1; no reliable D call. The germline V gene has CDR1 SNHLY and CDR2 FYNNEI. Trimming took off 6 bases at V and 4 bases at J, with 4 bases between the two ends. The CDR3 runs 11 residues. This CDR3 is CASRRYNEQFF. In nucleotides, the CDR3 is TGTGCCAGCAGACGGTACAATGAGCAGTTCTTC.

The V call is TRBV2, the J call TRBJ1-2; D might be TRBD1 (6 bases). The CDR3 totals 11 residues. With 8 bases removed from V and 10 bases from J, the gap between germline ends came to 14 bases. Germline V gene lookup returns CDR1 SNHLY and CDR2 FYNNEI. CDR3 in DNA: TGTGCCAGCGAGGGGACACCCAACTACACCTTC. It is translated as CASEGTPNYTF.

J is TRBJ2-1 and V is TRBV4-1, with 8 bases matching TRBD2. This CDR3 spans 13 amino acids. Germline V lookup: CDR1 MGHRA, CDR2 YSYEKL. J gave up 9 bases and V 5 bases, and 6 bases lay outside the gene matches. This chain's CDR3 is CASSSRTSSEQFF. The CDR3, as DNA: TGCGCCAGCAGCTCCCGGACTAGCTCTGAGCAGTTCTTC.

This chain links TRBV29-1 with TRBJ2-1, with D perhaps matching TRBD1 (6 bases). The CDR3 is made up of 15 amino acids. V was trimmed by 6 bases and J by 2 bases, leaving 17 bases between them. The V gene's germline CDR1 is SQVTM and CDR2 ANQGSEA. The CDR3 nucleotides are TGCAGCGTAGCACCCGACAGGCGTACCTACAATGAGCAGTTCTTC. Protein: CSVAPDRRTYNEQFF.

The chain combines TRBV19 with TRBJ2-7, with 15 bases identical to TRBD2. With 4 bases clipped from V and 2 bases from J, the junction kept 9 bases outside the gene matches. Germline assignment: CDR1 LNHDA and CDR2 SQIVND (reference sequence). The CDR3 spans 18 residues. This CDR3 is CASSTSGLAGGNTYEQYF. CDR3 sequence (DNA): TGTGCCAGTAGTACCTCGGGACTAGCGGGGGGAAATACCTACGAGCAGTACTTC. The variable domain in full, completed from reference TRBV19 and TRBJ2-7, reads DGGITQSPKYLFRKEGQNVTLSCEQNLNHDAMYWYRQDPGQGLRLIYYSQIVNDFQKGDIAEGYSVSREKKESFPLTVTSAQKNPTAFYLCASSTSGLAGGNTYEQYFGPGTRLTVT.

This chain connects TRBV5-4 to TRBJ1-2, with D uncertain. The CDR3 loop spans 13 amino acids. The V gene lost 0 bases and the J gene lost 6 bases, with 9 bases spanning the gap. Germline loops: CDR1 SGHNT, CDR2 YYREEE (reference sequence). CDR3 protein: CASSLVGEDGYTF. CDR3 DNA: TGTGCCAGCAGCTTGGTCGGGGAGGATGGCTACACCTTC.

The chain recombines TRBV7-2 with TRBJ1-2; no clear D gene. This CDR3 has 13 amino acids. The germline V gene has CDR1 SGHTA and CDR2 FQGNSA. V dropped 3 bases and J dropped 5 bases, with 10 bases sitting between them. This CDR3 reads CASSFPGVYGYTF. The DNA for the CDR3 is TGTGCCAGCAGCTTCCCCGGGGTGTATGGCTACACCTTC.

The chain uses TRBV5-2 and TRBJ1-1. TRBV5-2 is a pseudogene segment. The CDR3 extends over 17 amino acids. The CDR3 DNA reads TGTGCCAGCAGCCTCCCCGGAGAGCCAGATATGAACACTGAAGCTTTCTTT. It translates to CASSLPGEPDMNTEAFF.

The CDR3 spells CASSQDQSGRETQYF. The CDR3 DNA follows: TGTGCCAGCAGCCAAGATCAGTCGGGGCGAGAGACCCAGTACTTC. V gene TRBV14 combines with J gene TRBJ2-5, with D perhaps matching TRBD1 or TRBD2 (5 bases each). The V end was cut by 0 bases, the J end by 4 bases, with 12 bases between. The CDR3 is 15 residues long. Germline CDR1 and CDR2: SGHDN and FVKESK.

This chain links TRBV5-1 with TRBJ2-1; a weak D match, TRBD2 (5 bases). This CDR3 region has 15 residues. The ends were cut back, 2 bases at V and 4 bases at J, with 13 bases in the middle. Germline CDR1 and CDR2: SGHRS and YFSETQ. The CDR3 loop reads CASSFEADRYNEQFF. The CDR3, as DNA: TGCGCCAGCAGCTTTGAAGCGGATCGATACAATGAGCAGTTCTTC. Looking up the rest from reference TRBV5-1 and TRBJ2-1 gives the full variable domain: KAGVTQTPRYLIKTRGQQVTLSCSPISGHRSVSWYQQTPGQGLQFLFEYFSETQRNKGNFPGRFSGRQFSNSRSEMNVSTLELGDSALYLCASSFEADRYNEQFFGPGTRLTVL.

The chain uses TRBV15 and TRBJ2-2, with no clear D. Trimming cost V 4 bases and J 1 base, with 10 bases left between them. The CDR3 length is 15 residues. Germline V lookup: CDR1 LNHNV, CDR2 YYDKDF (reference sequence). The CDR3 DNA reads TGTGCCACCAGCACCTACAAGGGGAACACCGGGGAGCTGTTTTTT. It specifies CATSTYKGNTGELFF.

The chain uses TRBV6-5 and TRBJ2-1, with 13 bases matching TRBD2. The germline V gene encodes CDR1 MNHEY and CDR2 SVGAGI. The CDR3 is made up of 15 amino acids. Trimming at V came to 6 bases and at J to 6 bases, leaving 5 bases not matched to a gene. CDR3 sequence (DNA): TGTGCCAGCAGCCCAGGACTAGCGGGAGTCAATGAGCAGTTCTTC. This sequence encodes CASSPGLAGVNEQFF.

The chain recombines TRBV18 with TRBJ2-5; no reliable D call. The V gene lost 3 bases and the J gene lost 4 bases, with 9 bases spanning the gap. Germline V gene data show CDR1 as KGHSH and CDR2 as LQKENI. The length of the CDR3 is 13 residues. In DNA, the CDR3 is TGTGCCAGCTCACCGCAGCCCTTAGAGACCCAGTACTTC. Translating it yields CASSPQPLETQYF. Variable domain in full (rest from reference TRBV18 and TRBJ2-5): NAGVMQNPRHLVRRRGQEARLRCSPMKGHSHVYWYRQLPEEGLKFMVYLQKENIIDESGMPKERFSAEFPKEGPSILRIQQVVRGDSAAYFCASSPQPLETQYFGPGTRLLVL.

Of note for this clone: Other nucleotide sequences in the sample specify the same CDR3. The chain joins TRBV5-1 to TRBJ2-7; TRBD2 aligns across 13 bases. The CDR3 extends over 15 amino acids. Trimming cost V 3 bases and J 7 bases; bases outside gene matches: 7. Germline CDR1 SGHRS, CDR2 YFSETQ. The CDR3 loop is CASSSGLAGDHEQYF. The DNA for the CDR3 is TGCGCCAGCAGCTCTGGACTAGCGGGAGACCATGAGCAGTACTTC.

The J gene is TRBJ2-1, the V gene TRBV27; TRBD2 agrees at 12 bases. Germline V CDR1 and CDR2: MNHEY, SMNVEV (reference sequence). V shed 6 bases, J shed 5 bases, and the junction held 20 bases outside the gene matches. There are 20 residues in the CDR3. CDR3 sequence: CASSSRVGLAGPRSNNEQFF. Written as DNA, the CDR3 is TGTGCCAGCAGCTCCCGGGTTGGACTAGCGGGACCACGATCCAACAATGAGCAGTTCTTC.